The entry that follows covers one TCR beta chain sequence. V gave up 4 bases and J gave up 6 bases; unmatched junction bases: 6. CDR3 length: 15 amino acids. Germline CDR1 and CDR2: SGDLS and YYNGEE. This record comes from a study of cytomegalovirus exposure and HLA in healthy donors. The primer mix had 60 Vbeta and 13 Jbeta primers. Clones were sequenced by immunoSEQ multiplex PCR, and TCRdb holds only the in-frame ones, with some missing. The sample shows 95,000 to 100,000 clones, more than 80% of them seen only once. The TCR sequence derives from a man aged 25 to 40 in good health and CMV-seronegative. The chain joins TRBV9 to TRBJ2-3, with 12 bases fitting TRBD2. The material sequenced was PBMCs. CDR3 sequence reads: CASSPSGGATDTQYF. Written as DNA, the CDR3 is TGTGCCAGCAGCCCTAGCGGGGGGGCCACCGATACGCAGTATTTT.